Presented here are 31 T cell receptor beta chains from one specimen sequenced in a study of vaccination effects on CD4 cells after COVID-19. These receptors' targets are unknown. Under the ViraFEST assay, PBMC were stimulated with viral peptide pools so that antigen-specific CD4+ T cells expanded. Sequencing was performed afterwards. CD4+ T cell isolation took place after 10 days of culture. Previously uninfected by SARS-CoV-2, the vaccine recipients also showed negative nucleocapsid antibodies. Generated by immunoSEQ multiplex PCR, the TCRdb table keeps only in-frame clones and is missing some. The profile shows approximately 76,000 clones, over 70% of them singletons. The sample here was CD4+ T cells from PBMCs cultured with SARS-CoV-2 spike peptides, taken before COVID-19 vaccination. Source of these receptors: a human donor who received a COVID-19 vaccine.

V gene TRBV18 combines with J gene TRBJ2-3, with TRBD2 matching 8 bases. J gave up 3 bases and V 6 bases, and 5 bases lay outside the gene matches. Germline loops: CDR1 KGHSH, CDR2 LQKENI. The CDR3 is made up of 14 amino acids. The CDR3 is CASSVGGATDTQYF. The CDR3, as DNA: TGTGCCAGCTCCGTCGGGGGGGCGACAGATACGCAGTATTTT.

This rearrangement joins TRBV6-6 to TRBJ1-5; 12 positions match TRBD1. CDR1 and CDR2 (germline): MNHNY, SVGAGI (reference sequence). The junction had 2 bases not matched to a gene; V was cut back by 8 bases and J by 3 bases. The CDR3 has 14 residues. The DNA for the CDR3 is TGTGCCAGCGGGACAGGGGGCCCCAATCAGCCCCAGCATTTT. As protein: CASGTGGPNQPQHF.

The DNA for the CDR3 is TGTGCCAGTAGTATCGGACAGGGGGCCGATGAGCAGTTCTTC. This translates into CASSIGQGADEQFF. This rearrangement joins TRBV19 to TRBJ2-1; 11 bases align to TRBD1. V dropped 3 bases and J dropped 8; count of bases not matched to a gene: 3. The CDR3 is 14 residues long. Germline CDR1 LNHDA, CDR2 SQIVND (reference sequence).

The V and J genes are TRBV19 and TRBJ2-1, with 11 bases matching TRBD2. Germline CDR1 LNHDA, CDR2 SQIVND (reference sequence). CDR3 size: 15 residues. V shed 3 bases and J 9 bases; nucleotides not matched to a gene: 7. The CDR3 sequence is CASSISGGALGEQFF. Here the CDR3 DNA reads TGTGCCAGTAGTATTAGCGGGGGGGCCTTGGGTGAGCAGTTCTTC.

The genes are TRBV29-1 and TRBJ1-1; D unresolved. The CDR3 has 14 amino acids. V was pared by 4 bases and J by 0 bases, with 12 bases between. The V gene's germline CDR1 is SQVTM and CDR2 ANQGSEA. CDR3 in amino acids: CSVGLGPLNTEAFF. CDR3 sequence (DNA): TGCAGCGTTGGTCTTGGACCGCTGAACACTGAAGCTTTCTTT. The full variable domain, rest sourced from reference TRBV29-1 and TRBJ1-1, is SAVISQKPSRDICQRGTSLTIQCQVDSQVTMMFWYRQQPGQSLTLIATANQGSEATYESGFVIDKFPISRPNLTFSTLTVSNMSPEDSSIYLCSVGLGPLNTEAFFGQGTRLTVV.

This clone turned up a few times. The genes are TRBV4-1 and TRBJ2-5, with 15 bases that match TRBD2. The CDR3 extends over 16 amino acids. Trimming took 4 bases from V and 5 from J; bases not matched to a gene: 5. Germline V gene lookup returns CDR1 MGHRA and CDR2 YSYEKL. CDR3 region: CASSPGLAGGGETQYF. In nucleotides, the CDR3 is TGCGCCAGCAGCCCGGGACTAGCGGGGGGCGGGGAGACCCAGTACTTC.

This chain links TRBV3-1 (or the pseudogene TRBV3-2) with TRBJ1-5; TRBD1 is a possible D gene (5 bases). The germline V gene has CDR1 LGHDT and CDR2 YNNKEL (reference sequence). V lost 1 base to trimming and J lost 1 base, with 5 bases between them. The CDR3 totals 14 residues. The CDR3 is CASSQAGSNQPQHF. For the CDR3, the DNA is TGTGCCAGCAGCCAAGCAGGGAGCAATCAGCCCCAGCATTTT.

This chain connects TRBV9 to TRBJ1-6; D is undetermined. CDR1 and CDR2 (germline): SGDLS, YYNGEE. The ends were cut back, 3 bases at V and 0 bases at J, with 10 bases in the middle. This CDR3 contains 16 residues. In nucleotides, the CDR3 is TGTGCCAGCAGCGCCCACTGGAGCTCCTATAATTCACCCCTCCACTTT. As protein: CASSAHWSSYNSPLHF. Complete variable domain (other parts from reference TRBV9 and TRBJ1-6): DSGVTQTPKHLITATGQRVTLRCSPRSGDLSVYWYQQSLDQGLQFLIQYYNGEERAKGNILERFSAQQFPDLHSELNLSSLELGDSALYFCASSAHWSSYNSPLHFGNGTRLTVT.

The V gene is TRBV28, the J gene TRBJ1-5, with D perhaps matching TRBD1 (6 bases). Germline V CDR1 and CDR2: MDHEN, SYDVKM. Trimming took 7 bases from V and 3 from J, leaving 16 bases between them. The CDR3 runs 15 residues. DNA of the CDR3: TGTGCCAGCATTCCCGGGGGACATATCAATCAGCCCCAGCATTTT. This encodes CASIPGGHINQPQHF.

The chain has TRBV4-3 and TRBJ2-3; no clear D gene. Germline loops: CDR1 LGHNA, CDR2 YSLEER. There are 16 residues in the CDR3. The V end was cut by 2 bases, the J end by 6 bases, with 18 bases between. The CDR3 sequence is CASSQTRTVDGDTQYF. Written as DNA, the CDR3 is TGCGCCAGCAGCCAAACCCGGACGGTGGACGGGGATACGCAGTATTTT.

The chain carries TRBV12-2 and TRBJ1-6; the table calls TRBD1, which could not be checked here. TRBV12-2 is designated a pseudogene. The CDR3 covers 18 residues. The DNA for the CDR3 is TGTGCAAGTCGCTTAGGAGAGGGACAGGGGGCTGAGAATTCACCCCTCCACTTT. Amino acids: CASRLGEGQGAENSPLHF.

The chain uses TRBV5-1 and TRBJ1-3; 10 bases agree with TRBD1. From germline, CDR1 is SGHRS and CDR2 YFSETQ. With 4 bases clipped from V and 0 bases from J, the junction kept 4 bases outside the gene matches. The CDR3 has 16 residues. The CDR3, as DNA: TGCGCCAGCAGCACCTGGACAGGGGGCTCTGGAAACACCATATATTTT. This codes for CASSTWTGGSGNTIYF.

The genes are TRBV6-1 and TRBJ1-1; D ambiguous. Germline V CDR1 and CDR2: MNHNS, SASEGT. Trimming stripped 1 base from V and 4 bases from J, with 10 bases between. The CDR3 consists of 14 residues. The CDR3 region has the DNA TGTGCCAGCAGTGAAGGCCCTCCCGGCACTGAAGCTTTCTTT. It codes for CASSEGPPGTEAFF.

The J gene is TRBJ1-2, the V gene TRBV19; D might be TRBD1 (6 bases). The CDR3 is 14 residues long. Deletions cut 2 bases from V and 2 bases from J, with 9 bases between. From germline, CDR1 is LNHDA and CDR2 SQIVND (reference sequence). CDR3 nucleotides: TGTGCCAGTAGTATAAGGGACACCAACTATGGCTACACCTTC. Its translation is CASSIRDTNYGYTF.

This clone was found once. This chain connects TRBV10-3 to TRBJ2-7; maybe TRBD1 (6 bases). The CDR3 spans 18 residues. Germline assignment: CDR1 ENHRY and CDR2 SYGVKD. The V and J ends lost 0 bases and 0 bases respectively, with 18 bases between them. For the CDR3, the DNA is TGTGCCATCAGTGAGTCGATGGGGACATCCCCTAGCTCCTACGAGCAGTACGTC. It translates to CAISESMGTSPSSYEQYV.

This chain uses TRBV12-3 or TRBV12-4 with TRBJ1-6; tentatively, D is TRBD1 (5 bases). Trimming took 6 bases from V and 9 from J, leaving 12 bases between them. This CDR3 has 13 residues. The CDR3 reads CASSRQGGSPLHF. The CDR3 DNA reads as TGTGCCAGCAGCCGGCAGGGCGGTTCACCCCTCCACTTT.

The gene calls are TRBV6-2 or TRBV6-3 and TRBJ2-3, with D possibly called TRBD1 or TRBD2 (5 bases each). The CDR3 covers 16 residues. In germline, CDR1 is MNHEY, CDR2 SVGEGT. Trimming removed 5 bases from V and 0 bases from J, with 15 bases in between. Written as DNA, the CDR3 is TGTGCCAGCAGTCCAGGGAGAGGAGTTAGCACAGATACGCAGTATTTT. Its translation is CASSPGRGVSTDTQYF.

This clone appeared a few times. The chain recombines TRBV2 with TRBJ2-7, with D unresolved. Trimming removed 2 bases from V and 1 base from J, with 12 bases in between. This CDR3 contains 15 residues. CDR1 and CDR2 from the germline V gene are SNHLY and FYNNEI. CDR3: CASSEMVAASYEQYV. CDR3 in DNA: TGTGCCAGCAGTGAAATGGTGGCGGCTTCCTACGAGCAGTACGTC.

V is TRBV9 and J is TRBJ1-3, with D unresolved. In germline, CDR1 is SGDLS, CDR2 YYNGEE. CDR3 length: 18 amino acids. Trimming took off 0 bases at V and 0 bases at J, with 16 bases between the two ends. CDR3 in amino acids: CASSVEGLAGSSGNTIYF. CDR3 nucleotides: TGTGCCAGCAGCGTAGAGGGCCTGGCAGGCAGCTCTGGAAACACCATATATTTT.

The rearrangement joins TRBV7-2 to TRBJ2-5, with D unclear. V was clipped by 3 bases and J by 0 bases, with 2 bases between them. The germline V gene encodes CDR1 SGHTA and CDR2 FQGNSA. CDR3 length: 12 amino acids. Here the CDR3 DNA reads TGTGCCAGCAGCTTCTACCAAGAGACCCAGTACTTC. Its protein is CASSFYQETQYF.

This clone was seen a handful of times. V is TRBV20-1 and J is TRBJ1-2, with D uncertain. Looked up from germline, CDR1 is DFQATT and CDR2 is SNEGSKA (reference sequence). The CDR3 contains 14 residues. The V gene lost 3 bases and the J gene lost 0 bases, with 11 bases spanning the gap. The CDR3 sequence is CSASGALANYGYTF. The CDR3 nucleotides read TGCAGTGCTAGTGGAGCTTTAGCTAACTATGGCTACACCTTC.

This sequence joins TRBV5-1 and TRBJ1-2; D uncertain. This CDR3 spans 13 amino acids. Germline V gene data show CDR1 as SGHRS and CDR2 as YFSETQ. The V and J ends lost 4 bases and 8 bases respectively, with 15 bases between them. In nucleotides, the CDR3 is TGCGCCAGCAGCCTGGACGCGGGCTGGGGCTACACCTTC. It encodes CASSLDAGWGYTF.

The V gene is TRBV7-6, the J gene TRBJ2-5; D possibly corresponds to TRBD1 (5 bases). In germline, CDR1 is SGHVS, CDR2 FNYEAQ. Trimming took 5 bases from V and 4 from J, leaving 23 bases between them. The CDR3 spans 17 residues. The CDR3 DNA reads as TGTGCCAGCAGCCCACTCGCAGGGCCCCGCGCCAGAGAGACCCAGTACTTC. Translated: CASSPLAGPRARETQYF.

The CDR3 spells CASRDGMAGELFF. The DNA of the CDR3 is TGTGCCAGCAGGGATGGTATGGCCGGGGAGCTGTTTTTT. The chain has TRBV2 and TRBJ2-2; D gene unclear. Trimming left V 6 bases short and J 6 bases short, with 11 bases between. Per germline, CDR1 SNHLY and CDR2 FYNNEI. The CDR3 totals 13 residues.

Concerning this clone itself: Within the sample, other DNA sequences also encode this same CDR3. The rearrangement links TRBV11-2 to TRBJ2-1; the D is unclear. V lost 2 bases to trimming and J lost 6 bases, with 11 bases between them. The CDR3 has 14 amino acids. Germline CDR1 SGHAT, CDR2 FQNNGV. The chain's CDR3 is CASSLLGGSNEQFF. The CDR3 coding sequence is TGTGCCAGCAGCTTACTAGGCGGCTCCAATGAGCAGTTCTTC.

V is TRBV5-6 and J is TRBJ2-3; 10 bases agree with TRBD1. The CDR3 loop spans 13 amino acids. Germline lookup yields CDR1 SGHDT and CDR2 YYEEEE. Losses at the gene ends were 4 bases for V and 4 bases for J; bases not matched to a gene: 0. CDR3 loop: CASSGTGADTQYF. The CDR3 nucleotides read TGTGCCAGCAGCGGGACAGGGGCAGATACGCAGTATTTT.

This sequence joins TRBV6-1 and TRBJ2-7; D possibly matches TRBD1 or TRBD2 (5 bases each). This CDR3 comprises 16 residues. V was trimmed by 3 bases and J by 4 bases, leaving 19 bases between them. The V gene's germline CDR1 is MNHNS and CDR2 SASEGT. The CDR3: CASSEPNWGTRYEQYV. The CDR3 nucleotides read TGTGCCAGCAGTGAGCCTAATTGGGGGACGAGGTACGAGCAGTACGTC.

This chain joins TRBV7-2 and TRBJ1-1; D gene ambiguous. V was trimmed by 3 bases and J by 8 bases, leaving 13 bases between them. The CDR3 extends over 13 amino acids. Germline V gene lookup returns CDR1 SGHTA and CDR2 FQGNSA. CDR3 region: CASSLESWREAFF. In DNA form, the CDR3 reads TGTGCCAGCAGCTTGGAGTCATGGCGGGAAGCTTTCTTT.

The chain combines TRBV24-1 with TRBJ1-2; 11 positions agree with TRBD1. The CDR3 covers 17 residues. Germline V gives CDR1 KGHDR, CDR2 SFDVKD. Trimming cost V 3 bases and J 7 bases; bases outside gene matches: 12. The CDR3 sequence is CATSDPHPDRGRLGYTF. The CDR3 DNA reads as TGTGCCACCAGTGATCCTCACCCGGACAGGGGGCGCCTTGGCTACACCTTC.

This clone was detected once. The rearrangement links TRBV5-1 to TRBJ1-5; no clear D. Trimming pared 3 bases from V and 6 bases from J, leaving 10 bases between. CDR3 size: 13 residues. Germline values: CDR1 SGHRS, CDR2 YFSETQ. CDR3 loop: CASSWEGRQPQHF. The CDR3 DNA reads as TGCGCCAGCAGCTGGGAAGGCCGTCAGCCCCAGCATTTT.

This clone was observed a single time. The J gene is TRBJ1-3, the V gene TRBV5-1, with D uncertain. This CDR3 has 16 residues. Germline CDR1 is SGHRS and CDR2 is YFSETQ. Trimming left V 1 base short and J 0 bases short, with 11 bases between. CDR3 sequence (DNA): TGCGCCAGCAGCTTGACGCCCACGGACTCTGGAAACACCATATATTTT. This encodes CASSLTPTDSGNTIYF.